The TCR beta chain under discussion was sequenced for a study of siplizumab effects on memory and regulatory T cells. Study outcomes and limitations: Versus 25% to 30% in controls, the mappable alloreactive CD4+ clones averaged roughly 70% Treg-derived with siplizumab. The study did not confirm that proliferating Tregs from siplizumab cultures were suppressive. Memory cells seemed less diverse than naive T cells, which also seemed major contributors to the alloresponse.

The data were produced by immunoSEQ multiplex PCR, yet TCRdb's version contains in-frame clones alone and is incomplete. The repertoire holds roughly 110,000 clones, with about 94% as singletons. The table lists this clone with a count of one. The antigen is undetermined. This sequence originates from a human donor in good health. Sequences were obtained from non-Treg CD4+ T cells sorted from blood.

CDR3 nucleotide sequence: TGCGCCAGCAGCTTGGGTACAGTCTACGAGCAGTACTTC. Translated, it gives CASSLGTVYEQYF. The V and J genes are TRBV5-1 and TRBJ2-7, with D hard to call. CDR1 is SGHRS and CDR2 is YFSETQ in the germline V gene. V lost 0 bases to trimming and J lost 3 bases, with 7 bases between them. The CDR3 length is 13 residues.